The source of this T cell receptor (beta chain) is a study of OX40 agonist ivuxolimab in advanced cancers. The overall study: Enrolled patients in dose escalation had cancers that were hepatocellular carcinoma, melanoma, renal cell or head and neck cancer.

V lost 1 base and J 0 bases, leaving 10 bases between the germline ends. Germline CDR1 and CDR2: MGHRA and YSYEKL. The CDR3 consists of 15 residues. Regarding this clone: No antigen is known for it.

Study findings and constraints: Some nonresponders also had low normalized T-cell clonal expansion. The 0.1-3.0 mg/kg partial responders had among the lowest clonal expansion.

Sequenced by immunoSEQ multiplex PCR; TCRdb stores in-frame clones only, minus some. The sample contains 50,000 to 65,000 clones, approximately 92% of which appear only once. V is TRBV4-1 and J is TRBJ2-7, with unresolved D. The clonotype was recovered from an adult with an advanced solid tumor such as melanoma, head and neck, liver or kidney cancer. This specimen consisted of CD4+ or CD8+ T cells sorted from blood, obtained in a trial of the OX40 agonist ivuxolimab. CDR3 DNA sequence: TGCGCCAGCAGCCAAGTCCCCCAGAGCTCCTACGAGCAGTACTTC. This translates into CASSQVPQSSYEQYF.